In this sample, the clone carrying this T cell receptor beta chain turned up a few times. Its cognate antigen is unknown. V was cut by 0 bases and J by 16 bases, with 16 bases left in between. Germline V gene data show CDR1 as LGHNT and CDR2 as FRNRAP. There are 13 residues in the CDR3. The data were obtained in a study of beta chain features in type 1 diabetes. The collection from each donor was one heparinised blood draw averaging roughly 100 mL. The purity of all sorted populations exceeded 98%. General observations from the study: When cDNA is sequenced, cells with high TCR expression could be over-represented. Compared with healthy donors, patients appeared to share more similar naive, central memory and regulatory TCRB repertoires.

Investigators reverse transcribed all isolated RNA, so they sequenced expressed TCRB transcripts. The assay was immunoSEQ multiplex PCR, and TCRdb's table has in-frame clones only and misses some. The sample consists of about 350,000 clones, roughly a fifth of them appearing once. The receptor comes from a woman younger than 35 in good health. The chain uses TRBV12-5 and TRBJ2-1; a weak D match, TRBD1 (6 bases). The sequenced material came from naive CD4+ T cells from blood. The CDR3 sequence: CASGLVLGQSDFF. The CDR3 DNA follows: TGTGCTAGTGGTTTGGTACTGGGACAATCGGACTTCTTC. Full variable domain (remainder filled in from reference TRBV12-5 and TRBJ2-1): DARVTQTPRHKVTEMGQEVTMRCQPILGHNTVFWYRQTMMQGLELLAYFRNRAPLDDSGMPKDRFSAEMPDATLATLKIQPSEPRDSAVYFCASGLVLGQSDFFGPGTRLTVL.